The 27 T cell receptor beta chains given below trace back to one sample, sequenced in a study of blood T cell repertoires in COVID-19. Clones were sequenced by immunoSEQ multiplex PCR, and TCRdb holds only the in-frame ones, with some missing. Of some 110,000 clones in the sample, 75% to 95% are singletons; the top ten hold 1.8%. Sequencing was performed on peripheral blood. The receptors here all came from a human donor with active COVID-19. The donor label of this sample is uncertain.

The chain carries TRBV11-2 and TRBJ2-7; TRBD2 aligns across 13 bases. This CDR3 comprises 17 residues. Germline values: CDR1 SGHAT, CDR2 FQNNGV. The V and J ends lost 4 bases and 4 bases, in that order; junction bases with no gene match: 10. The CDR3 DNA sequence: TGTGCCAGCAGCTGGACTAGCGGGGGCCCTTACCCTTACGAGCAGTACTTC. Translation gives CASSWTSGGPYPYEQYF.

This chain connects TRBV7-2 to TRBJ2-7, with a weak D call TRBD2 (5 bases). This CDR3 has 14 amino acids. The V end was cut by 1 base, the J end by 1 base, with 8 bases between. Germline loops: CDR1 SGHTA, CDR2 FQGNSA. The CDR3: CASSLERFSYEQYF. The CDR3 nucleotides are TGTGCCAGCAGCTTAGAGCGGTTTTCCTACGAGCAGTACTTC.

The chain has TRBV27 and TRBJ2-7, with TRBD1 as a possible D gene (5 bases). The germline V gene has CDR1 MNHEY and CDR2 SMNVEV (reference sequence). V was shortened by 4 bases and J by 1 base, with 11 bases between the two germline ends. The CDR3 length is 14 residues. The CDR3 protein is CASSYRTQSYEQYF. The CDR3 nucleotides read TGTGCCAGCAGTTACAGGACGCAGTCCTACGAGCAGTACTTC.

The J gene is TRBJ1-2, the V gene TRBV6-2 or TRBV6-3, with 7 positions matching TRBD1. The CDR3 has 16 amino acids. CDR1 MNHEY and CDR2 SVGEGT come from the germline V gene. With V trimmed by 6 bases and J by 6 bases, 16 bases remained unmatched. The CDR3 here is CASSLWGDREVDGYTF. The CDR3, as DNA: TGTGCCAGCAGCCTCTGGGGTGACAGGGAAGTTGATGGCTACACCTTC.

The rearrangement links TRBV19 to TRBJ2-3; 8 nucleotides align to TRBD2. The germline CDR1 and CDR2 sequences are LNHDA and SQIVND (reference sequence). The J segment lost 6 bases and the V segment lost 4 bases, leaving 6 bases of the junction unmatched. This CDR3 region has 14 residues. The CDR3 DNA follows: TGTGCCAGTAGTAAGATGACTAGCGCGGATACGCAGTATTTT. Translation gives CASSKMTSADTQYF. The whole variable domain, remainder taken from reference TRBV19 and TRBJ2-3, is DGGITQSPKYLFRKEGQNVTLSCEQNLNHDAMYWYRQDPGQGLRLIYYSQIVNDFQKGDIAEGYSVSREKKESFPLTVTSAQKNPTAFYLCASSKMTSADTQYFGPGTRLTVL.

The V gene is TRBV29-1, the J gene TRBJ2-5; D is perhaps TRBD1 (5 bases). V was cut by 3 bases and J by 5 bases, with 13 bases left in between. Germline CDR1 SQVTM, CDR2 ANQGSEA. The CDR3 runs 13 residues. CDR3 bases: TGCAGCGTTGATTTCGGCAGGGCGGAGACCCAGTACTTC. It encodes CSVDFGRAETQYF. Full variable domain (outside the CDR3, taken from reference TRBV29-1 and TRBJ2-5): SAVISQKPSRDICQRGTSLTIQCQVDSQVTMMFWYRQQPGQSLTLIATANQGSEATYESGFVIDKFPISRPNLTFSTLTVSNMSPEDSSIYLCSVDFGRAETQYFGPGTRLLVL.

This chain uses TRBV6-5 with TRBJ2-3; 8 nucleotides match TRBD1. Trimming removed 5 bases from V and 3 bases from J; junction bases left unmatched: 4. Germline-derived CDR1 and CDR2 are MNHEY and SVGAGI. The CDR3 spans 14 residues. The CDR3: CASSRQGWTDTQYF. The CDR3 DNA reads as TGTGCCAGCAGTCGACAGGGGTGGACAGATACGCAGTATTTT.

The rearrangement uses TRBV4-1 and TRBJ1-2; TRBD1 aligns across 9 bases. The CDR3 contains 14 residues. Germline V lookup: CDR1 MGHRA, CDR2 YSYEKL. The trim removed 3 bases at V and 7 bases at J, leaving 6 bases unmatched. CDR3 coding DNA: TGCGCCAGCAGCCAGGTACAGGGGGCCTCTGGCTACACCTTC. Translation: CASSQVQGASGYTF.

The rearrangement links TRBV10-2 to TRBJ2-1, with 11 nucleotides matching TRBD1. The CDR3 has 16 amino acids. The J segment lost 2 bases and the V segment lost 6 bases, leaving 6 bases of the junction unmatched. CDR1 and CDR2 from the germline V gene are WSHSY and SAAADI. In DNA, the CDR3 is TGCGCCAGCAGGGATCGGACAGGGGGCACCTACAATGAGCAGTTCTTC. Amino acid sequence: CASRDRTGGTYNEQFF.

This sequence joins TRBV6-2 or TRBV6-3 and TRBJ2-4; weak D call: TRBD1 (6 bases). This CDR3 spans 12 amino acids. In germline, CDR1 is MNHEY, CDR2 SVGEGT. Trimming cost V 8 bases and J 7 bases, with 12 bases left between them. This chain's CDR3 is CASGPRGNIQYF. The CDR3 bases are TGTGCCAGCGGCCCCAGGGGCAACATTCAGTACTTC.

V and J are TRBV3-1 (or the pseudogene TRBV3-2) and TRBJ1-5; 9 bases fit TRBD1. The ends lost 5 bases at V and 3 bases at J; junction bases unmatched: 8. Per the germline V gene, CDR1 is LGHDT and CDR2 is YNNKEL (reference sequence). CDR3 size: 16 residues. The CDR3 region is CASSYSGTGSNQPQHF. The CDR3, as DNA: TGTGCCAGCAGCTACTCCGGGACAGGGTCCAATCAGCCCCAGCATTTT.

The J gene is TRBJ1-2, the V gene TRBV7-2; possible D gene TRBD1, 6 bases. Germline V gene data show CDR1 as SGHTA and CDR2 as FQGNSA. Deletions cut 0 bases from V and 7 bases from J, with 12 bases between. This CDR3 is 14 amino acids long. The CDR3 DNA follows: TGTGCCAGCAGCTTAGCCAATCCAGGGGTTGGCTACACCTTC. Translated, it gives CASSLANPGVGYTF.

Only a few counts were recorded for this clone. This rearrangement joins TRBV14 to TRBJ1-1; no clear D gene. CDR1 and CDR2 (germline): SGHDN, FVKESK. The CDR3 extends over 13 amino acids. The V and J ends lost 1 base and 0 bases respectively, with 3 bases between them. For the CDR3, the DNA is TGTGCCAGCAGCCAAGCTTTGAACACTGAAGCTTTCTTT. Translation: CASSQALNTEAFF.

The V call is TRBV7-2, the J call TRBJ1-1, with TRBD1 identical over 12 bases. Germline-derived CDR1 and CDR2 are SGHTA and FQGNSA. The V gene end was trimmed by 5 bases and the J gene end by 5 bases; junction bases not matched to a gene: 9. The CDR3 sequence is 16 residues long. CDR3 loop: CASSHRDRGLETEAFF. The CDR3 nucleotides read TGTGCCAGCAGCCACCGGGACAGGGGGCTCGAGACTGAAGCTTTCTTT.

The rearrangement links TRBV14 to TRBJ2-3; D is uncertain. The CDR3 is 13 residues long. V lost 0 bases to trimming and J lost 10 bases, with 11 bases between them. CDR1 is SGHDN and CDR2 is FVKESK in the germline V gene. This CDR3 reads CASSQDLGVAQYF. As DNA, the CDR3 is TGTGCCAGCAGCCAAGATCTAGGAGTGGCGCAGTATTTT.

Here the CDR3 reads CASSPPPLLTYEQYF. In DNA, the CDR3 is TGCGCCAGCAGTCCCCCCCCTCTCCTTACCTACGAGCAGTACTTC. The rearrangement joins TRBV10-2 to TRBJ2-7; D is unclear. The CDR3 runs 15 residues. Germline CDR1 and CDR2: WSHSY and SAAADI. Trimming pared 5 bases from V and 2 bases from J, leaving 16 bases between.

This clone was recorded once. The chain joins TRBV4-1 to TRBJ1-1; a possible D gene is TRBD1 (5 bases). CDR3 length: 15 amino acids. CDR1 is MGHRA, CDR2 YSYEKL, per germline. The V end lost 3 bases, the J end lost 1 base, and 12 bases lay between the germline ends. The CDR3 reads CASSHAGRPNTEAFF. Here the CDR3 DNA reads TGCGCCAGCAGCCATGCGGGACGGCCGAACACTGAAGCTTTCTTT.

The chain has TRBV6-5 and TRBJ1-6; D unclear. Germline V lookup: CDR1 MNHEY, CDR2 SVGAGI. Trimming shortened V by 2 bases and J by 9 bases, and 14 bases separated the two germline ends. CDR3 size: 15 residues. The CDR3 bases are TGTGCCAGCAGTTACGAGGCTGGACGGGGTTCACCCCTCCACTTT. It translates to CASSYEAGRGSPLHF.

The chain carries TRBV10-2 and TRBJ2-3; D remains unclear. Per the germline V gene, CDR1 is WSHSY and CDR2 is SAAADI. V was trimmed by 0 bases and J by 3 bases, leaving 16 bases between them. The CDR3 runs 17 residues. The CDR3, as DNA: TGCGCCAGCAGTGAGTCGAGGTTGTCTGGGTTGACAGATACGCAGTATTTT. Residues: CASSESRLSGLTDTQYF.

V gene TRBV2 combines with J gene TRBJ2-1, with D hard to call. Trimming took 4 bases from V and 0 from J, leaving 10 bases between them. Germline CDR1 reads SNHLY; CDR2 reads FYNNEI. The CDR3 runs 15 residues. The CDR3 loop reads CASSVEPGSYNEQFF. The CDR3 DNA follows: TGTGCCAGCAGTGTAGAACCCGGCTCCTACAATGAGCAGTTCTTC.

The chain combines TRBV7-2 with TRBJ1-4; TRBD1 aligns across 8 bases. This CDR3 comprises 15 residues. V trimming: 4 bases; J trimming: 8 bases; junction bases outside the gene matches: 9. The germline CDR1 and CDR2 sequences are SGHTA and FQGNSA. Here the CDR3 reads CASSSTGGVWEKLFF. Here the CDR3 DNA reads TGTGCCAGCAGCTCAACAGGGGGAGTCTGGGAAAAACTGTTTTTT.

This rearrangement joins TRBV7-3 to TRBJ2-1, with a possible D match to TRBD2 (5 bases). This CDR3 is 15 amino acids long. Germline V gene lookup returns CDR1 SGHTA and CDR2 FQGTGA. The V gene lost 2 bases and the J gene lost 6 bases, with 14 bases spanning the gap. The CDR3: CASSLYRSGSNEQFF. The CDR3 DNA reads as TGTGCCAGCAGCTTATACAGATCTGGGAGCAATGAGCAGTTCTTC.

The V gene is TRBV5-4, the J gene TRBJ2-2; 10 bases line up with TRBD1. The V gene end was trimmed by 1 base and the J gene end by 5 bases; junction bases not matched to a gene: 8. The CDR3 is 17 amino acids. CDR1 is SGHNT, CDR2 YYREEE, per germline (reference sequence). CDR3 in DNA: TGTGCCAGCAGCTTGTCCGCCGGGACAGGGGTGACCGGGGAGCTGTTTTTT. Protein: CASSLSAGTGVTGELFF.

CDR3 sequence: CASSPGRRDEQYF. CDR3 nucleotide sequence: TGTGCCAGCAGCCCGGGCCGGCGGGACGAGCAGTACTTC. This chain uses TRBV12-3 or TRBV12-4 with TRBJ2-7; D perhaps matches TRBD2 (5 bases). The CDR3 has 13 residues. V was pared by 6 bases and J by 5 bases, with 14 bases between.

This chain uses TRBV14 with TRBJ1-2; D is unresolved. CDR1 and CDR2 from the germline V gene are SGHDN and FVKESK. This CDR3 has 15 amino acids. V was cut by 0 bases and J by 3 bases, with 11 bases left in between. The CDR3 sequence is CASSQDLRSHYGYTF. The CDR3 coding sequence is TGTGCCAGCAGCCAAGATCTAAGGAGCCACTATGGCTACACCTTC.

CDR3 bases: TGTGCCAGTAGTATAGGGAGCGGGGGGGCTCGAGAGACCCAGTACTTC. Its protein product is CASSIGSGGARETQYF. The genes are TRBV19 and TRBJ2-5; 10 bases align to TRBD2. CDR1 LNHDA and CDR2 SQIVND come from the germline V gene (reference sequence). This CDR3 spans 16 amino acids. Trimming took 1 base from V and 4 from J; bases not matched to a gene: 6.

V usage is TRBV9 and J usage is TRBJ2-5, with 11 nucleotides matching TRBD2. The CDR3 consists of 16 residues. The trim removed 1 base at V and 0 bases at J, leaving 2 bases unmatched. CDR1 is SGDLS, CDR2 YYNGEE, per germline. DNA of the CDR3: TGTGCCAGCAGCGTAACTAGCGGGGGAAACCAAGAGACCCAGTACTTC. This translates into CASSVTSGGNQETQYF.